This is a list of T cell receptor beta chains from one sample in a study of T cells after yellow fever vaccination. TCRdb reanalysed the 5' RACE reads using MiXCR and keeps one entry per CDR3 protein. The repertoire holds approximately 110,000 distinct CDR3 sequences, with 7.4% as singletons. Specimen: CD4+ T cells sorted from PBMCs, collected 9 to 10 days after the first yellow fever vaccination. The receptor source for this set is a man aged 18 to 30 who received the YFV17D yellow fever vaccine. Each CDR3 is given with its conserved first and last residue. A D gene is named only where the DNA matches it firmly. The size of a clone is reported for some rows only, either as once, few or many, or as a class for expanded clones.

cdr3_aa: CASSEYEGYTF
cdr3_nt: TGTGCCAGCAGTGAATATGAGGGCTACACCTTC
v_call: TRBV25-1
j_call: TRBJ1-2
clone_size: .
d_call: .

cdr3_aa: CASSPSDTEAFF
cdr3_nt: TGTGCCAGCAGCCCCTCCGACACCGAAGCTTTCTTT
v_call: TRBV7-9
j_call: TRBJ1-1
clone_size: many
d_call: .

cdr3_aa: CASSLGAGTGPRTQYF
cdr3_nt: TGTGCCAGCAGCTTAGGGGCCGGGACAGGTCCAAGGACCCAGTACTTC
v_call: TRBV7-2
j_call: TRBJ2-5
clone_size: many
d_call: TRBD1

cdr3_aa: CSVREGPHGGLSSGELFF
cdr3_nt: TGCAGCGTTCGAGAGGGGCCCCACGGGGGGTTGAGCTCCGGGGAGCTGTTTTTT
v_call: TRBV29-1
j_call: TRBJ2-2
clone_size: many
d_call: TRBD2

cdr3_aa: CSVALRQGVGQYF
cdr3_nt: TGCAGCGTTGCCCTACGACAGGGTGTTGGGCAGTACTTC
v_call: TRBV29-1
j_call: TRBJ2-7
clone_size: many
d_call: TRBD1

cdr3_aa: CSVEGALGETQYF
cdr3_nt: TGCAGCGTCGAGGGGGCGTTGGGAGAGACCCAGTACTTC
v_call: TRBV29-1
j_call: TRBJ2-5
clone_size: many
d_call: TRBD1

cdr3_aa: CASSLNNSPLHF
cdr3_nt: TGTGCCAGCAGCTTAAATAATTCACCCCTCCACTTT
v_call: TRBV7-9
j_call: TRBJ1-6
clone_size: many
d_call: .

cdr3_aa: CASSKRQGNTEAFF
cdr3_nt: TGTGCCAGCAGTAAGAGACAGGGGAACACTGAAGCTTTCTTT
v_call: TRBV27
j_call: TRBJ1-1
clone_size: many
d_call: TRBD1

cdr3_aa: CSVERPTEAFF
cdr3_nt: TGCAGCGTTGAAAGACCGACTGAAGCTTTCTTT
v_call: TRBV29-1
j_call: TRBJ1-1
clone_size: many
d_call: .

cdr3_aa: CSVRGGDLYEQYF
cdr3_nt: TGCAGTGTGAGAGGCGGGGATCTATACGAGCAGTACTTC
v_call: TRBV20-1
j_call: TRBJ2-7
clone_size: many
d_call: .

cdr3_aa: CASSRDYTQYF
cdr3_nt: TGTGCCAGCAGCCGGGACTATACGCAGTATTTT
v_call: TRBV14
j_call: TRBJ2-3
clone_size: many
d_call: .

cdr3_aa: CATSRSTGWGYGYTF
cdr3_nt: TGTGCCACCAGCCGGTCGACAGGGTGGGGCTATGGCTACACCTTC
v_call: TRBV15
j_call: TRBJ1-2
clone_size: .
d_call: TRBD1

cdr3_aa: CASSRDEQGTQYF
cdr3_nt: TGTGCCAGCAGCCGTGACGAACAGGGGACCCAGTACTTC
v_call: TRBV7-3
j_call: TRBJ2-5
clone_size: many
d_call: .

cdr3_aa: CASTPSLWSPTEAFF
cdr3_nt: TGTGCCAGTACCCCCTCGCTGTGGTCCCCCACTGAAGCTTTCTTT
v_call: TRBV19
j_call: TRBJ1-1
clone_size: few
d_call: .